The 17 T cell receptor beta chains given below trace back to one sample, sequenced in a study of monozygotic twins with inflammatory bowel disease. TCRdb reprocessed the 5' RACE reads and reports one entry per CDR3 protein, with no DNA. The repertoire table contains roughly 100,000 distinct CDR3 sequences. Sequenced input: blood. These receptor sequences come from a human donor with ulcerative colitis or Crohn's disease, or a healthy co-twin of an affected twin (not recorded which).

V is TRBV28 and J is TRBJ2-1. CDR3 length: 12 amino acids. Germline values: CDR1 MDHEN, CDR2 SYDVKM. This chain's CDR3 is CAVQRRDNEQFF.

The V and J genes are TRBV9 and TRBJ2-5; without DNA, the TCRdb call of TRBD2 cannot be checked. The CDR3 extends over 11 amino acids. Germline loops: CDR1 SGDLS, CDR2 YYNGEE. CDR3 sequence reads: CASSGLGPQYF.

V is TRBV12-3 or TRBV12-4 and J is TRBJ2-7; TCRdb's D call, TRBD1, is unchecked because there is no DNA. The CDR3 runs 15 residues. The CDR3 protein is CASSPQDRGTYEQYF.

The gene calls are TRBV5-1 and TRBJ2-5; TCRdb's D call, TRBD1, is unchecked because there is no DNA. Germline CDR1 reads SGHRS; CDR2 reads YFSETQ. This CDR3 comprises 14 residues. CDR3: CASSLGIGKETQYF.

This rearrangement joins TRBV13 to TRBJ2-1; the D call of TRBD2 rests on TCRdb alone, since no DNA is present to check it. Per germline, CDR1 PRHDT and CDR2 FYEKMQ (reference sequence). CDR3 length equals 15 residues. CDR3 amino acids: CASSRTSGGVNEQFF.

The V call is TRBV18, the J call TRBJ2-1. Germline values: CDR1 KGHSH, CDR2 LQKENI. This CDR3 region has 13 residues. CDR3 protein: CASSPRKNNEQFF.

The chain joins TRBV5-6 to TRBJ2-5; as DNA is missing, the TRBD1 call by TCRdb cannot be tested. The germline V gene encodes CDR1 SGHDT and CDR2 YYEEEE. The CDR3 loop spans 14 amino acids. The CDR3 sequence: CASSPDRIQETQYF.

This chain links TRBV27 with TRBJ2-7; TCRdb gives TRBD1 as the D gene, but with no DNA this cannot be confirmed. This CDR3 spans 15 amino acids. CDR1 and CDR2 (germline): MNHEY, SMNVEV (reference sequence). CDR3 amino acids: CASSRYTGGFYEQYF.

This CDR3 reads CASSEAQGQHPNQPQHF. The V gene is TRBV2, the J gene TRBJ1-5; TCRdb names TRBD1, which stays unverified in the absence of DNA. The germline V gene has CDR1 SNHLY and CDR2 FYNNEI. The CDR3 is made up of 17 amino acids.

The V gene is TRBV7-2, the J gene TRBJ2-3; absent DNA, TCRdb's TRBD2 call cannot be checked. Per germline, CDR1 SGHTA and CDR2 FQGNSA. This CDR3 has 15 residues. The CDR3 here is CASSVDRGGGDTQYF.

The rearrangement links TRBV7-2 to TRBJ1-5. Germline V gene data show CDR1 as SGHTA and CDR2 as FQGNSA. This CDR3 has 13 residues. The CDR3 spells CASSIDRREPQHF.

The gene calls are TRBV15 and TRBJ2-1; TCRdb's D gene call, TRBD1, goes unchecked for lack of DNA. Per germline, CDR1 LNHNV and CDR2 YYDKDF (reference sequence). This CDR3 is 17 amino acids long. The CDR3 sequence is CATSRSVGRGGYNEQFF.

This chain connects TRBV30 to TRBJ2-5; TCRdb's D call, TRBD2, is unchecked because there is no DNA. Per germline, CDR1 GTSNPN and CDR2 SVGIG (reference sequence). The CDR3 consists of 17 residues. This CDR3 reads CAWRISQRSIGGGTQYF.

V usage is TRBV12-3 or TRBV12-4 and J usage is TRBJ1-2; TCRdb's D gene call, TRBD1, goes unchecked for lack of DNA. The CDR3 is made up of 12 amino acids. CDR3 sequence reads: CASSRTGVGYTF.

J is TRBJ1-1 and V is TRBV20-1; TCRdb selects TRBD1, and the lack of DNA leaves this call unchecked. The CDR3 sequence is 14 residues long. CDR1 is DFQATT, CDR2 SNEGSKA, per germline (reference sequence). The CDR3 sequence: CSAFFTGLNTEAFF.

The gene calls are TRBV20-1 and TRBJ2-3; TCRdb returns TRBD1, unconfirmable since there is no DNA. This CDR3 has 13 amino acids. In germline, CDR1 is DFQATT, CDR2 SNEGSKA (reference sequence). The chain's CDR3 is CSAPGQGVDTQYF.

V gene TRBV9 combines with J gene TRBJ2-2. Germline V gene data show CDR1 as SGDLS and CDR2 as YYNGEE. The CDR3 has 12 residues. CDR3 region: CASSVGIGELFF. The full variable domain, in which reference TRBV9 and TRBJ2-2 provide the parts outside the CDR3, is DSGVTQTPKHLITATGQRVTLRCSPRSGDLSVYWYQQSLDQGLQFLIQYYNGEERAKGNILERFSAQQFPDLHSELNLSSLELGDSALYFCASSVGIGELFFGEGSRLTVL.